This T cell receptor beta chain was recovered during a study of CD8 T cells in Susac syndrome. An amount of RNA that ranged from 0.5 to 1 ug was reverse transcribed with random hexamers. Coverage of TCR beta CDR3 amplification by immunoSEQ multiplex PCR extended to 54 Vbeta and 13 Jbeta. TCRdb re-analysed the immunoSEQ multiplex PCR reads in MiXCR, keeping a single row per CDR3 protein. The table shows 400,000 to 550,000 distinct CDR3 sequences, with around 85% occurring only once. In blood CD8+ and CD4+ T cells, TCR beta underwent sequencing. With V trimmed by 0 bases and J by 6 bases, 11 bases remained unmatched. CDR3 size: 16 residues. Looked up from germline, CDR1 is SGHNT and CDR2 is YYREEE (reference sequence).

The gene calls are TRBV5-4 and TRBJ2-7, with 8 bases aligning to TRBD1. This clonotype originated in a human donor with multiple sclerosis. Sequencing was carried out using CD8+ T cells from PBMCs. The CDR3 here is CASSLGQGMAFFEQYF. The CDR3 DNA follows: TGTGCCAGCAGCTTGGGACAGGGGATGGCTTTCTTCGAGCAGTACTTC.